The TCR beta chain described here comes from a study of human T cells and chemical hapten exposure (dated by TCRdb to the early 2020s). About the investigation overall: For sensitization, 2% DPC in acetone was applied to a roughly 2 cm by roughly 2 cm area of upper inner arm skin. Throughout the roughly 23-week study period, patients were also given weekly therapeutic DPC doses on the scalp. Patch testing on the upper back used Finn chambers containing 0.01% DPC, with scoring done after 6 days according to International Contact Dermatitis Research Group standards. Alopecia areata with under or over 50% scalp involvement, alopecia totalis and alopecia universalis were represented in the patient cohort, which was mostly female. Libraries were pooled for sequencing, and per-sample TCR yields varied mainly because of small differences in library volumes within the pool. The study tracked peripheral blood TCR repertoire changes in vivo during primary and secondary sensitization to the hapten diphenylcyclopropenone (DPC) in alopecia patients. Blood was sampled from patients pre-sensitization (week 0) and at 2, 6 and about 24 weeks after DPC sensitization. For TCR sequencing, blood came from 25 to 35 alopecia patients at anywhere from one to four time points (pre-sensitization, 2, 6 and 24 weeks).

Libraries were made using RACE. TCRdb names NextSeq 500 as the instrument used. During library preparation, unique molecular identifiers were attached to individual cDNA molecules so that TCRs could be counted in a quantitative, reproducible way. Both TCR alpha and TCR beta chains were sequenced from each blood RNA sample. Under the source paper's analysis protocol: A median of around 100,000 TCRs per sample was observed, with a range of roughly 23,224 to 750,000. The Decombinator software suite was used to annotate the V, J and CDR3 of the TCR reads. Every sample was subsampled to the same number of TCRs (28,000) for the PS versus PT1 abundance plots. Expanded TCRs were defined as absent before sensitization and observed at least eight times at the 2-week time point. The public reads were run again by TCRdb, first through fastp at Q25 and then through MiXCR, and only productive beta chains were kept. Identical CDR3 proteins give one entry, which carries the most common genes and DNA. TCRdb, not the authors, supplied the V and J calls. This sample is represented by roughly 30,000 distinct CDR3 sequences; 8% to 10% of them were singletons. Approximately 6.9% of the sample is taken by the ten largest.

Trimming leaves V shorter by 2 bases and J shorter by 3 bases, with the junction holding 3 bases beyond the gene matches. The CDR3 sequence holds 14 residues, the cysteine and phenylalanine included. The sequence is cut down to CDR3 DNA, 42 bases in frame from base 1. The germline V gene (reference sequence) provides CDR1 GTSNPN and CDR2 SVGIG. The investigation overall reported the following: Because all patients had alopecia, a presumed autoimmune disease, the immune response of the patients might differ from that of healthy individuals. The number of PT1 expanded TCRs positively correlated with patch test score, significant at thresholds 8, 16 and 32 but not 4. No change with DPC sensitization was found in the number of TCRs above 1 in 1000 frequency, and no evidence of global repertoire structure alterations was found. Expanded TCRs formed significantly more large CDR3 similarity clusters than pre-sensitization or healthy control sets, consistent with antigen-driven responses. Repeated subsampling changed both the strength of the expansion versus patch-test correlation and the threshold at which that correlation became significant.

The table lists this clonotype with many counts. This receptor's antigen is unknown. Base qualities are not recorded, but no much larger clone differs from it by a single base. The time point label on this specimen signifies: patch test 2, 6 weeks after DPC sensitization. The sample's treatment or condition label is to be understood as: therapeutic diphenylcyclopropenone sensitization with weekly scalp DPC. At every patch-test visit, the blood draw took place before the patch test was put on. To be eligible, patients had to be aged 18 to 70, diagnosed with alopecia and judged suitable for DPC therapy, while pregnant patients were excluded. Total RNA was extracted from unfractionated whole blood collected in Tempus Blood RNA tubes.

The receptor was isolated from a young man with alopecia areata. Some clones in this sample may be carry-over from other donors' samples. The chain joins TRBV30 to TRBJ1-2, with 10 bases matching TRBD1. The source was whole blood, collected in connection with sensitization to the hapten diphenylcyclopropenone (DPC). The bases are TGTGCCTGGAGTTCCGGGACAGGGGACTATGGCTACACCTTC. Its protein reads: CAWSSGTGDYGYTF. Beyond the CDR3, the reference TRBV30 and TRBJ1-2 genes provide the residues; the full variable domain reads: SQTIHQWPATLVQPVGSPLSLECTVEGTSNPNLYWYRQAAGRGLQLLFYSVGIGQISSEVPQNLSASRPQDRQFILSSKKLLLSDSGFYLCAWSSGTGDYGYTFGSGTRLTVV.